A selection of T cell receptor beta chains follows, all from one sample in a study of CD8+ T cells in alopecia areata. Method: immunoSEQ multiplex PCR; TCRdb's copy keeps in-frame clones and lacks some. The sample carries approximately 180,000 clones, roughly 65% recorded once. The material sequenced was CD4+ T cells sorted from blood, taken at week 0. Receptor source: a human donor with alopecia areata. Both conserved end residues are part of each CDR3. A D gene is named only where the DNA matches it firmly. Where a row states a size, it is once, few, many or the class of an expanded clone; other rows omit it.

NA TRBJ2-1 TRBV5-1 TRBD2 CASSPTGGNEQFF TGCGCCAGCAGCCCAACGGGGGGCAATGAGCAGTTCTTC
NA TRBJ2-7 TRBV11-2 TRBD1 CASSLAPPQGAASYEQYF TGTGCCAGCAGCTTGGCCCCCCCACAGGGGGCGGCCTCCTACGAGCAGTACTTC
NA TRBJ2-1 TRBV9 TRBD2 CASTPTSEPYNEQFF TGTGCCAGCACCCCGACTAGCGAGCCTTACAATGAGCAGTTCTTC
NA TRBJ1-2 TRBV29-1 NA CSVDGDGYTF TGCAGCGTTGATGGGGATGGCTACACCTTC
NA TRBJ1-4 TRBV2 NA CASSESGGGAEKLFF TGTGCCAGCAGTGAATCTGGGGGAGGGGCAGAAAAACTGTTTTTT
NA TRBJ1-1 TRBV5-1 NA CASSLDWGMNTEAFF TGCGCCAGCAGCTTGGATTGGGGAATGAACACTGAAGCTTTCTTT
NA TRBJ2-7 TRBV11-2 NA CASRHSGRTQREQYF TGTGCCAGCAGACATTCTGGACGGACCCAACGGGAGCAGTACTTC
NA TRBJ1-5 TRBV7-6 TRBD1 CASSLRQGAYQPQHF TGTGCCAGCAGCCTCAGACAGGGAGCGTATCAGCCCCAGCATTTT
NA TRBJ2-7 TRBV4-3 TRBD1 CASSQAWDRVYEQYF TGCGCCAGCAGCCAAGCGTGGGACAGGGTGTACGAGCAGTACTTC
NA TRBJ2-7 TRBV5-1 TRBD2 CASSPGEGFDEQYF TGCGCCAGCAGCCCGGGGGAGGGGTTCGACGAGCAGTACTTC
NA TRBJ1-2 TRBV7-2 NA CASSLGVYGYTF TGTGCCAGCAGCTTAGGGGTTTATGGCTACACCTTC
NA TRBJ2-4 TRBV11-3 NA CASGEAKNIQYF TGTGCCAGCGGGGAAGCCAAAAACATTCAGTACTTC
few TRBJ1-5 TRBV10-3 NA CAISESGDQPQHF TGTGCCATCAGTGAGTCTGGGGATCAGCCCCAGCATTTT
NA TRBJ2-5 TRBV29-1 NA CSVGPETQYF TGCAGCGTTGGTCCGGAGACCCAGTACTTC
few TRBJ1-5 TRBV5-1 NA CASSLDVGEDQPQHF TGCGCCAGCAGCTTGGATGTGGGAGAAGATCAGCCCCAGCATTTT
NA TRBJ2-7 TRBV30 TRBD1 CASDRGLPYEQYF TGTGCCTCGGACAGGGGGCTCCCCTACGAGCAGTACTTC
NA TRBJ1-1 TRBV5-1 NA CASSPGGGNTEAFF TGCGCCAGCAGCCCGGGCGGGGGGAACACTGAAGCTTTCTTT
NA TRBJ1-1 TRBV30 NA CAWKGSRTEAFF TGTGCCTGGAAGGGCAGCCGGACTGAAGCTTTCTTT
NA TRBJ1-1 TRBV5-1 NA CASSLGMNTEAFF TGCGCCAGCAGCTTGGGAATGAACACTGAAGCTTTCTTT
NA TRBJ2-1 TRBV5-1 TRBD1 CASSRGQMSSYNEQFF TGCGCCAGCAGCAGGGGACAGATGAGCTCCTACAATGAGCAGTTCTTC
NA TRBJ2-5 TRBV15 TRBD2 CATSRLYSGGTKETQYF TGTGCCACCAGCAGATTATATAGCGGGGGGACAAAAGAGACCCAGTACTTC
once TRBJ2-7 TRBV19 TRBD1 CASSGGQGGEQYF TGTGCCAGTAGTGGGGGACAGGGCGGCGAGCAGTACTTC
few TRBJ2-1 TRBV5-1 TRBD1 CASSADRAYNEQFF TGCGCCAGCAGCGCTGACAGGGCTTACAATGAGCAGTTCTTC
NA TRBJ1-2 TRBV15 NA CATSRDARGSGYTF TGTGCCACCAGCAGAGATGCACGGGGCTCTGGCTACACCTTC
NA TRBJ1-5 TRBV10-3 NA CAISESPNTGQPQHF TGTGCCATCAGTGAGTCCCCAAATACCGGACAGCCCCAGCATTTT
NA TRBJ2-7 TRBV29-1 TRBD2 CSAVGLAGLYEQYF TGCAGCGCCGTGGGGCTAGCGGGGCTATACGAGCAGTACTTC
NA TRBJ2-5 TRBV9 TRBD2 CASSVHSGGASGTQYF TGTGCCAGCAGCGTCCATAGCGGGGGGGCATCTGGGACCCAGTACTTC
NA TRBJ2-1 TRBV9 NA CASSVLRGLLDEQFF TGTGCCAGCAGCGTTCTCCGCGGACTACTCGATGAGCAGTTCTTC
NA TRBJ1-5 TRBV30 NA CALRDNNQPQHF TGTGCCTTACGGGACAACAATCAGCCCCAGCATTTT
NA TRBJ2-5 TRBV29-1 NA CSVVGVWGTQYF TGCAGCGTTGTAGGGGTCTGGGGGACCCAGTACTTC
NA TRBJ1-4 TRBV30 NA CAWSRAANEKLFF TGTGCCTGGAGTCGGGCGGCGAATGAAAAACTGTTTTTT
NA TRBJ2-5 TRBV7-7 TRBD2 CASSSGGAGAQETQYF TGTGCCAGCAGCTCCGGAGGAGCGGGGGCCCAAGAGACCCAGTACTTC
few TRBJ2-6 TRBV15 NA CATSRDRGEANVLTF TGTGCCACCAGCAGAGATCGTGGGGAAGCCAACGTCCTGACTTTC
NA TRBJ2-7 TRBV9 TRBD1 CASSVGGARDRDHEQYF TGTGCCAGCAGCGTAGGTGGGGCGAGGGACAGGGACCACGAGCAGTACTTC
few TRBJ1-2 TRBV25-1 NA CASSEYGYGYTF TGTGCCAGCAGTGAGTACGGTTATGGCTACACCTTC
few TRBJ2-2 TRBV7-2 TRBD2 CASGGTRKSGGELFF TGTGCCAGCGGGGGGACTAGGAAGAGCGGCGGGGAGCTGTTTTTT
NA TRBJ1-2 TRBV30 TRBD1 CAWSYNANRGSYTF TGTGCCTGGAGTTACAACGCTAACAGGGGTAGCTACACCTTC
few TRBJ2-1 TRBV29-1 NA CSALQGEQFF TGCAGCGCTTTACAGGGTGAGCAGTTCTTC
NA TRBJ1-6 TRBV30 NA CAWSSEARYNSPLHF TGTGCCTGGAGTTCTGAGGCCCGCTATAATTCACCCCTCCACTTT
NA TRBJ2-7 TRBV5-6 TRBD1 CASSLRTNRGLEQYF TGTGCCAGCAGCTTACGAACGAACAGGGGGCTCGAGCAGTACTTC
once TRBJ2-6 TRBV5-4 NA CASSPKVSGANVLTF TGTGCCAGCAGCCCAAAGGTATCTGGGGCCAACGTCCTGACTTTC
NA TRBJ2-1 TRBV15 TRBD2 CATSRGLSGGSSYNEQFF TGTGCCACCAGCAGAGGGTTGAGCGGGGGTAGCTCCTACAATGAGCAGTTCTTC
few TRBJ2-1 TRBV7-6 TRBD1 CASSLAGTGEYNEQFF TGTGCCAGCAGCTTAGCGGGGACAGGCGAATACAATGAGCAGTTCTTC
NA TRBJ1-2 TRBV11-2 NA CASSLDNGVYGYTF TGTGCCAGCAGCTTAGATAATGGTGTCTATGGCTACACCTTC
NA TRBJ2-1 TRBV29-1 NA CSVQLGIGNEQFF TGCAGCGTCCAACTCGGAATCGGGAATGAGCAGTTCTTC
NA TRBJ1-1 TRBV5-1 TRBD1 CASTGTGLNTEAFF TGCGCCAGCACAGGGACAGGGTTGAACACTGAAGCTTTCTTT
NA TRBJ2-2 TRBV15 NA CATSVGGIKAGELFF TGTGCCACCAGTGTGGGGGGTATTAAGGCCGGGGAGCTGTTTTTT
NA TRBJ1-1 TRBV19 NA CASSIQNTEAFF TGTGCCAGTAGTATACAGAACACTGAAGCTTTCTTT
NA TRBJ2-4 TRBV5-1 TRBD2 CASSSTHSGGDIQYF TGCGCCAGCAGCTCGACCCATAGCGGGGGGGACATTCAGTACTTC
NA TRBJ1-1 TRBV9 TRBD1 CASSFYGQGSPEAFF TGTGCCAGCAGCTTTTACGGACAGGGGAGTCCTGAAGCTTTCTTT
NA TRBJ2-1 TRBV5-1 NA CASSLGLVLDEQFF TGCGCCAGCAGCTTGGGACTAGTTTTAGATGAGCAGTTCTTC